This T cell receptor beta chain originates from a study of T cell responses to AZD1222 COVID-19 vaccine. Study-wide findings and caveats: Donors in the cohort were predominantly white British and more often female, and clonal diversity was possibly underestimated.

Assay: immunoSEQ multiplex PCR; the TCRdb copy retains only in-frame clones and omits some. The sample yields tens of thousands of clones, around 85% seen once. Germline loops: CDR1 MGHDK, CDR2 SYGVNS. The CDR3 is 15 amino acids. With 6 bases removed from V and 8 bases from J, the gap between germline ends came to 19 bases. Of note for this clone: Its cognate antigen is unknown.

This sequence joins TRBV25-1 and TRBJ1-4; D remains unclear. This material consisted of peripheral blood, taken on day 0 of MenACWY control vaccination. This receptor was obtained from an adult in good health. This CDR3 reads CASSREEGLGEKLFF. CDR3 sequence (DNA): TGTGCCAGCAGCCGCGAGGAGGGCTTAGGAGAAAAACTGTTTTTT.